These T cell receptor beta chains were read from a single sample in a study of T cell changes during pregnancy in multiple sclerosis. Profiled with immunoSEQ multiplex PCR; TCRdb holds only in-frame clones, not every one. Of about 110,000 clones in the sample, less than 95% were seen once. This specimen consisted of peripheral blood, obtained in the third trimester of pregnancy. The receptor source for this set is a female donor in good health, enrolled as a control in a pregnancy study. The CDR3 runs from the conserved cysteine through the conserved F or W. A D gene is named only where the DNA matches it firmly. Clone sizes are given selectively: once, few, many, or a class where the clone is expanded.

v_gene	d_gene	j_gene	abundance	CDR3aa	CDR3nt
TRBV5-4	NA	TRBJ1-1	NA	CASSLWQNTEAFF	TGTGCCAGCAGCTTGTGGCAGAACACTGAAGCTTTCTTT
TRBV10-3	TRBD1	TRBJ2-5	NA	CAITPGQQETQYF	TGTGCCATCACCCCGGGACAGCAAGAGACCCAGTACTTC
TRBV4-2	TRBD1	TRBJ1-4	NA	CASSPGQGGEKLFF	TGTGCCAGCAGCCCGGGACAGGGTGGTGAAAAACTGTTTTTT
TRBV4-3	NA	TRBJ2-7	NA	CASSQDYVRVSDEQYF	TGCGCCAGCAGCCAAGATTATGTAAGGGTTAGCGACGAGCAGTACTTC
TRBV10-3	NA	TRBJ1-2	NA	CAISPGKSYTF	TGTGCCATTAGCCCGGGAAAGTCCTACACCTTC
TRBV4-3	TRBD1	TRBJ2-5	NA	CASSFDRGQIETQYF	TGCGCCAGCAGCTTCGACAGGGGGCAGATAGAGACCCAGTACTTC
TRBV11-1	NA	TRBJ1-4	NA	CASGRATNEKLFF	TGTGCCAGCGGGAGGGCAACTAATGAAAAACTGTTTTTT
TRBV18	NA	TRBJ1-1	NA	CASSPSSRNTEAFF	TGTGCCAGCTCCCCCAGTTCCAGGAACACTGAAGCTTTCTTT
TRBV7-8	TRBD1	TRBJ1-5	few	CASSVLTGVNQPQHF	TGTGCCAGCAGCGTCCTTACAGGGGTAAACCAGCCCCAGCATTTT
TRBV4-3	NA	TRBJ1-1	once	CASSQDWTVDTNTEAFF	TGCGCCAGCAGCCAAGATTGGACAGTTGATACGAACACTGAAGCTTTCTTT
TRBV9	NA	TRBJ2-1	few	CASSPVRGAYNEQFF	TGTGCCAGCAGCCCGGTCCGGGGGGCATACAATGAGCAGTTCTTC
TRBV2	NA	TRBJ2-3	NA	CASSEAGTYADTQYF	TGTGCCAGCAGTGAAGCAGGGACTTATGCAGATACGCAGTATTTT
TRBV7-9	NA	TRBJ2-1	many	CASTPIWADNYNEQFF	TGTGCCAGCACCCCGATTTGGGCGGACAACTACAATGAGCAGTTCTTC
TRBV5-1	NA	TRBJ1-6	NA	CASSAFSDSENSPLHF	TGCGCCAGCAGCGCATTCTCGGACAGCGAAAATTCACCCCTCCACTTT
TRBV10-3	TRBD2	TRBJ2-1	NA	CAIMRGDSYNEQFF	TGTGCCATAATGCGGGGGGACTCCTACAATGAGCAGTTCTTC
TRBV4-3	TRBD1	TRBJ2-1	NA	CASSQDPGQGPYNEQFF	TGCGCCAGCAGCCAAGACCCCGGACAGGGCCCCTACAATGAGCAGTTCTTC
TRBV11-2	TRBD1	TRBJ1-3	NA	CASSLEWQGANTIYF	TGTGCCAGCAGCTTAGAGTGGCAGGGGGCGAACACCATATATTTT
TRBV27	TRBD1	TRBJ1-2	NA	CASSLKQGSGYTF	TGTGCCAGCAGTCTAAAACAGGGGTCTGGCTACACCTTC
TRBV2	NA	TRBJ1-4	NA	CASRMTATNEKLFF	TGTGCCAGCAGGATGACAGCAACTAATGAAAAACTGTTTTTT
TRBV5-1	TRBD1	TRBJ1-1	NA	CASRSGQGRWDTEAFF	TGCGCCAGCAGGTCCGGACAGGGGCGGTGGGACACTGAAGCTTTCTTT
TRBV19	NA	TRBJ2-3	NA	CASSGTGGTDTQYF	TGTGCCAGTAGTGGAACGGGGGGCACAGATACGCAGTATTTT
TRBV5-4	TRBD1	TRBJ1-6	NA	CASSYDRGRTNSPLHF	TGTGCCAGCAGCTACGACAGGGGGCGGACTAATTCACCCCTCCACTTT
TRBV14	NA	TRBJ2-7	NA	CASSPSGVPSYEQYF	TGTGCCAGCAGCCCATCAGGGGTTCCCTCCTACGAGCAGTACTTC
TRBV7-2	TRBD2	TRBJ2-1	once	CASSLWGGLAENEQFF	TGTGCCAGCAGCTTATGGGGGGGACTAGCTGAAAATGAGCAGTTCTTC
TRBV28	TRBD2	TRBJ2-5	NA	CASSLWSETSGEETQYF	TGTGCCAGCAGTTTATGGTCCGAGACTAGCGGGGAAGAGACCCAGTACTTC
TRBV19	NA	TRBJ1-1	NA	CASSIQGRVNTEAFF	TGTGCCAGTAGTATTCAGGGAAGGGTGAACACTGAAGCTTTCTTT
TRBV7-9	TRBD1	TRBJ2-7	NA	CASSLGGQGPYEQYF	TGTGCCAGCAGCTTAGGGGGACAGGGGCCCTACGAGCAGTACTTC
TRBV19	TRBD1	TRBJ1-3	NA	CASKGGQGARSGNTIYF	TGTGCCAGTAAGGGGGGACAGGGGGCCCGCTCTGGAAACACCATATATTTT
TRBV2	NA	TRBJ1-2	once	CASSLTGLAYGYTF	TGTGCCAGCAGTCTGACAGGACTGGCTTATGGCTACACCTTC
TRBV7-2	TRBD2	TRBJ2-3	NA	CASSSIWRGGARTDTQYF	TGTGCCAGCAGCTCTATTTGGCGGGGGGGCGCCCGCACAGATACGCAGTATTTT
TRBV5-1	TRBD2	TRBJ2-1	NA	CASSGTSGGSYNEQFF	TGCGCCAGCAGCGGGACTAGCGGGGGATCCTACAATGAGCAGTTCTTC
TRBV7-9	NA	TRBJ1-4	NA	CASSSTPGRKNEKLFF	TGTGCCAGCAGCTCAACCCCCGGGAGAAAAAATGAAAAACTGTTTTTT
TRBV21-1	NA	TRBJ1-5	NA	CASSKAPGQVPQPQHF	TGTGCCAGCAGCAAAGCACCGGGACAGGTCCCTCAGCCCCAGCATTTT
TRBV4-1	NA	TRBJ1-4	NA	CASSQINLIATNEKLFF	TGCGCCAGCAGCCAAATCAACTTGATTGCAACTAATGAAAAACTGTTTTTT
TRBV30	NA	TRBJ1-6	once	CAWGGGDSPLHF	TGTGCCTGGGGCGGGGGTGATTCACCCCTCCACTTT
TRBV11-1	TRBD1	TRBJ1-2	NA	CASSSYMGQGTANYGYTF	TGTGCCAGCAGCTCCTACATGGGACAGGGAACGGCTAACTATGGCTACACCTTC
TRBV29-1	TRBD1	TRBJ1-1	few	CSVGARGLTEAFF	TGCAGCGTTGGAGCCAGGGGGTTGACTGAAGCTTTCTTT
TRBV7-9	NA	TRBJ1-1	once	CASSFTGRGTEAFF	TGTGCCAGCAGCTTTACAGGGAGAGGGACTGAAGCTTTCTTT
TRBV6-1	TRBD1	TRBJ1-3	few	CASSEATGGGNTIYF	TGTGCCAGCAGTGAAGCGACAGGGGGAGGAAACACCATATATTTT
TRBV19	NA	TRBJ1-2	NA	CASRAGNHYGYTF	TGTGCCAGTAGGGCAGGGAACCACTATGGCTACACCTTC
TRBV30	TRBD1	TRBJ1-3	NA	CAWSGQASGNTIYF	TGTGCCTGGAGCGGACAGGCGTCTGGAAACACCATATATTTT
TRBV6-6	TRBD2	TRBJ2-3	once	CASSYSGGGTDTQYF	TGTGCCAGCAGTTATAGTGGGGGGGGCACAGATACGCAGTATTTT
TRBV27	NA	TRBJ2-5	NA	CASREVYQETQYF	TGTGCCAGCAGGGAGGTTTATCAAGAGACCCAGTACTTC
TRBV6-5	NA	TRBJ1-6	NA	CASSPTRNSPLHF	TGTGCCAGCAGCCCGACGAGGAATTCACCCCTCCACTTT
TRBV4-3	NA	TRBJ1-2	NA	CASSQDYGGRNGYTF	TGCGCCAGCAGCCAAGACTACGGGGGGCGGAATGGCTACACCTTC
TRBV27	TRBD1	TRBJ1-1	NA	CASRPSSGGFTEAFF	TGTGCCAGCAGGCCATCCTCAGGGGGCTTCACTGAAGCTTTCTTT
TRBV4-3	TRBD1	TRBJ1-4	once	CASSRLQGAGEKLFF	TGCGCCAGCAGCCGATTACAGGGGGCAGGGGAAAAACTGTTTTTT
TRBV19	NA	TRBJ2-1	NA	CATRPTVSSYNEQFF	TGTGCCACCAGACCGACAGTGAGCTCCTACAATGAGCAGTTCTTC
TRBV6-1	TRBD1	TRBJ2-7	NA	CASSHRGDYEQYF	TGTGCCAGCAGTCACAGGGGCGACTACGAGCAGTACTTC
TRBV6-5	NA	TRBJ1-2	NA	CASSSPGNGYTF	TGTGCCAGCAGTTCGCCGGGGAATGGCTACACCTTC
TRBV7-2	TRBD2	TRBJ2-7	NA	CASSLLAGLSYEQYF	TGTGCCAGCAGCTTATTAGCGGGCCTCTCCTACGAGCAGTACTTC